The present T cell receptor beta chain was sequenced within a study of OX40 agonist ivuxolimab in advanced cancers. Study details: Each patient was given ivuxolimab into a vein every 2 weeks, at 0.01 to 10 mg/kg.

Regarding the study as a whole: By week 6 at 0.1 to 3.0 mg/kg, blood CD4+ and CD8+ T cells had expanded clonally.

Profiled with immunoSEQ multiplex PCR; TCRdb holds only in-frame clones, not every one. The sample has about 72,000 clones; around 85% are singletons. Germline CDR1 SGHAT, CDR2 FQNNGV. This CDR3 has 13 amino acids. Deletions cut 5 bases from V and 3 bases from J, with 11 bases between. Turning to this clone: What it binds is unknown.

This TCR was recovered from an adult with an advanced solid tumor such as melanoma, head and neck, liver or kidney cancer. J is TRBJ2-7 and V is TRBV11-2, with D hard to call. This sample comprised CD4+ or CD8+ T cells sorted from blood, obtained in a trial of the OX40 agonist ivuxolimab. CDR3 region: CASSPRPVYEQYF. CDR3 DNA: TGTGCCAGCAGCCCCCGGCCGGTCTACGAGCAGTACTTC.